The rows below give T cell receptor beta chains drawn from one sample of a study of shared clonotypes between healthy human individuals. Sequenced by immunoSEQ multiplex PCR; TCRdb stores in-frame clones only, minus some. The data contain about 1 million clones, roughly 80% of them singletons. The sequenced material came from memory CD4+ T cells sorted from blood. The receptors stem from a man between 18 and 29 years old in good health. Both conserved end residues are part of each CDR3. D genes are given only for firm matches.

TRBD1 | TRBJ2-7 | TRBV10-2 | CASVRQGGARDEQYF
- | TRBJ2-5 | TRBV19 | CASSMRVSGIEETQYF
- | TRBJ2-2 | TRBV30 | CAWKTGTNANTGELFF
TRBD2 | TRBJ2-2 | TRBV4-3 | CASSQTSRTGELFF
TRBD1 | TRBJ2-7 | TRBV5-1 | CASMLGTGGEKQYF
- | TRBJ1-2 | TRBV18 | CASHQRGTGTIGYTF
- | TRBJ2-2 | TRBV18 | CASSPEATGELFF
- | TRBJ1-1 | TRBV6-1 | CASSVSGDTEAFF
TRBD1 | TRBJ2-7 | TRBV5-1 | CASRPGGQGAGEQYF
- | TRBJ2-2 | TRBV7-2 | CASSTSGELFF
- | TRBJ1-2 | TRBV6-1 | CASSEGVNYGYTF
- | TRBJ1-4 | TRBV27 | CASKWVPTATNEKLFF
- | TRBJ2-7 | TRBV19 | CASRPGHLSSYEQYF
TRBD2 | TRBJ2-7 | TRBV18 | CASSPGREVYEQYF
- | - | TRBV28 | CASSFSDAYEQYF